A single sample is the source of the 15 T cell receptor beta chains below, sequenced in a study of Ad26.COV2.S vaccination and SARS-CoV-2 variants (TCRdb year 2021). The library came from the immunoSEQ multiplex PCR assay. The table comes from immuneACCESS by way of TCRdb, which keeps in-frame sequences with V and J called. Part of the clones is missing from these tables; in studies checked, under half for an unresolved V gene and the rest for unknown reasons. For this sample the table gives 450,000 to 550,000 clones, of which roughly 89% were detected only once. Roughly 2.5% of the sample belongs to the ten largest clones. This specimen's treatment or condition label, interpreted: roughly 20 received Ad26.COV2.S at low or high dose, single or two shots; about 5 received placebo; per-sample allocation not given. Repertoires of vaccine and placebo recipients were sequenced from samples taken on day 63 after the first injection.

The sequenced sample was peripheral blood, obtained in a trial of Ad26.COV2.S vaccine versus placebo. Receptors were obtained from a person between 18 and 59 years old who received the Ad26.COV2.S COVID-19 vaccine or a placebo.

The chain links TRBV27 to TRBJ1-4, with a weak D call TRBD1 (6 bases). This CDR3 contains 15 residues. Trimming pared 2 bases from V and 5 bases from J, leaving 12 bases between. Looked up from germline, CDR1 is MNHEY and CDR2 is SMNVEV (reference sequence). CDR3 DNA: TGTGCCAGCAGTTTAGTCGGACAGTTAAATGAAAAACTGTTTTTT. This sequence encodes CASSLVGQLNEKLFF. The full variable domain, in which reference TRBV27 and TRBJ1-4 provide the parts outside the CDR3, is EAQVTQNPRYLITVTGKKLTVTCSQNMNHEYMSWYRQDPGLGLRQIYYSMNVEVTDKGDVPEGYKVSRKEKRNFPLILESPSPNQTSLYFCASSLVGQLNEKLFFGSGTQLSVL.

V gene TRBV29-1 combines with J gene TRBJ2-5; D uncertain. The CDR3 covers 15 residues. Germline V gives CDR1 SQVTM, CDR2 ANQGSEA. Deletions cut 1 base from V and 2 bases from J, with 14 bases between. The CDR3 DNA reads TGCAGCGTTGAAGGAGGAGAACAGCTACAAGAGACCCAGTACTTC. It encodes CSVEGGEQLQETQYF.

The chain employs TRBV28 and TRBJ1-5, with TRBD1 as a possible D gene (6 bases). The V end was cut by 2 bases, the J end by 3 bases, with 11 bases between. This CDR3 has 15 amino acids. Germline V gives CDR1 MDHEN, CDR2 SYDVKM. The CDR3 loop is CASSLGQGFNQPQHF. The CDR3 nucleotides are TGTGCCAGCAGTTTAGGTCAGGGGTTCAATCAGCCCCAGCATTTT.

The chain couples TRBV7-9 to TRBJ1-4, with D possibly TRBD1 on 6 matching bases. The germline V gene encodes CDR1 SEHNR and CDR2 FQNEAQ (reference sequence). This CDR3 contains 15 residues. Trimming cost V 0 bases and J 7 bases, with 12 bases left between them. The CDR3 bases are TGTGCCAGCAGCTTAGCGGGGGGGCTTGGTGAAAAACTGTTTTTT. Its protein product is CASSLAGGLGEKLFF. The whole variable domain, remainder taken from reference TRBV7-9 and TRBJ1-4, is DTGVSQNPRHKITKRGQNVTFRCDPISEHNRLYWYRQTLGQGPEFLTYFQNEAQLEKSRLLSDRFSAERPKGSFSTLEIQRTEQGDSAMYLCASSLAGGLGEKLFFGSGTQLSVL.

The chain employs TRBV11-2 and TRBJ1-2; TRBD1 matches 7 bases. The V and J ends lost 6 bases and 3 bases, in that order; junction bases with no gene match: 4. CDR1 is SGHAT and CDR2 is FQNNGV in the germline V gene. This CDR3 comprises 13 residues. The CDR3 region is CASSHGTDYGYTF. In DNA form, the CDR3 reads TGTGCCAGCAGTCACGGGACAGACTATGGCTACACCTTC.

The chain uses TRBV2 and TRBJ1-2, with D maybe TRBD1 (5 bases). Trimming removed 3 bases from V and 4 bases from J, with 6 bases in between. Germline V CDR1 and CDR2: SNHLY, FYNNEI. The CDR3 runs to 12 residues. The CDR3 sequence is CASSDRAYGYTF. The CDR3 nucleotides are TGTGCCAGCAGTGACAGGGCCTATGGCTACACCTTC.

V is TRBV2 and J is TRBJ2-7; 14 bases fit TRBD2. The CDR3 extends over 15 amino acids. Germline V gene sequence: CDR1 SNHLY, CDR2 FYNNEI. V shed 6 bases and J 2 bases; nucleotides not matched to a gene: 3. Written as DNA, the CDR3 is TGTGCCAGCAGGAGGACTAGCGGGGGGCCCTACGAGCAGTACTTC. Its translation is CASRRTSGGPYEQYF.

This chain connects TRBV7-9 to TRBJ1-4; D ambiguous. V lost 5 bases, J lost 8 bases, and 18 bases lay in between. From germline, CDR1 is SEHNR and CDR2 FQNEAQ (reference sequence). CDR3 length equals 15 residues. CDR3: CASSPLAGKGEKLFF. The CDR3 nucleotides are TGTGCCAGCAGCCCGTTAGCCGGGAAAGGAGAAAAACTGTTTTTT.

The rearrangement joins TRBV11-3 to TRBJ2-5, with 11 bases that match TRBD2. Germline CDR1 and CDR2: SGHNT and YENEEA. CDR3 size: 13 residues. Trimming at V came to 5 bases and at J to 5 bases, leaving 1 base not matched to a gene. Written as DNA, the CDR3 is TGTGCCAGCAGCCCTAGCGGGGGGGAGACCCAGTACTTC. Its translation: CASSPSGGETQYF.

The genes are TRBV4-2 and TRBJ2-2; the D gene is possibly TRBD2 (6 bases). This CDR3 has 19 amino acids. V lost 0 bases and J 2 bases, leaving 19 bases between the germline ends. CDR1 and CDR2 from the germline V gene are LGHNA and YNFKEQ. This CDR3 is CASSQEGRRTTQNTGELFF. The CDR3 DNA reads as TGTGCCAGCAGCCAAGAAGGTAGACGGACTACCCAAAACACCGGGGAGCTGTTTTTT.

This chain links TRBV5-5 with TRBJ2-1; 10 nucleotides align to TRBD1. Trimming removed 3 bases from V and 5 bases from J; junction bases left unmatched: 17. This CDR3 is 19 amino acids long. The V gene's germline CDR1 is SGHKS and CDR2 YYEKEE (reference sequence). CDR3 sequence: CASSSGPIPWTGGDNEQFF. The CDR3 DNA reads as TGTGCCAGCAGCTCTGGACCAATTCCCTGGACAGGGGGGGACAATGAGCAGTTCTTC.

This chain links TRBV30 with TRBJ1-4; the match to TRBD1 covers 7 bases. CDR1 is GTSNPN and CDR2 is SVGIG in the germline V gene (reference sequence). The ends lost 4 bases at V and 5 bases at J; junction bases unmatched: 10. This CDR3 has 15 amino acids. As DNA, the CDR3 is TGTGCCTGGAAAGGGTCCGGGACAGTGAATGAAAAACTGTTTTTT. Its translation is CAWKGSGTVNEKLFF.

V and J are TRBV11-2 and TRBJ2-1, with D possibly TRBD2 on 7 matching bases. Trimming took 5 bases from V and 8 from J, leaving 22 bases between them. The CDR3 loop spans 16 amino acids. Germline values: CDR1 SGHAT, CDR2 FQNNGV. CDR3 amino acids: CASSPYRRGGGDEQFF. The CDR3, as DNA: TGTGCCAGCAGCCCATATAGGAGGGGGGGAGGCGATGAGCAGTTCTTC. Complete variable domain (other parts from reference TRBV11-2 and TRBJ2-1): EAGVAQSPRYKIIEKRQSVAFWCNPISGHATLYWYQQILGQGPKLLIQFQNNGVVDDSQLPKDRFSAERLKGVDSTLKIQPAKLEDSAVYLCASSPYRRGGGDEQFFGPGTRLTVL.

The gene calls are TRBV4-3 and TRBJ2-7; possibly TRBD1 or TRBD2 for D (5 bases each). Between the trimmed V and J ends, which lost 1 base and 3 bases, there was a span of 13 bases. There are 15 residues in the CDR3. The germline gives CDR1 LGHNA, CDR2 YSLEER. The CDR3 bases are TGCGCCAGCAGCCAAGGGGAGACAGAAGTCTACGAGCAGTACTTC. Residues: CASSQGETEVYEQYF.

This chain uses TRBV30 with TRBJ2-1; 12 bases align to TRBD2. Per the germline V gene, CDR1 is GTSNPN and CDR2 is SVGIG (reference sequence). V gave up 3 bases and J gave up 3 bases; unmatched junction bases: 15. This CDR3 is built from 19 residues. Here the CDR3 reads CAWSGGTSGFLQHYNEQFF. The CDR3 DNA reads TGTGCCTGGAGCGGAGGGACTAGCGGGTTCCTACAACACTACAATGAGCAGTTCTTC.